This T cell receptor beta chain was sequenced during a study of tumor and adjacent non-tumor tissue in lung cancer. Study overall: Patients were aged about 30 to 80, nine to eleven men and 5 women, stage I to III.

The template was RNA from unsorted bulk tissue. More than 3 cm separated this lung sample from the edge of the tumor. Germline V gene lookup returns CDR1 MNHNS and CDR2 SASEGT. The CDR3 sequence is 14 residues long. The library came from three nested PCR rounds adapted from ARM-PCR protocols. In TCRdb, the multiplex PCR reads were re-called with MiXCR into one record per CDR3 protein. The sample yields tens of thousands of distinct CDR3 sequences, 74% seen once. Remarks on this clonotype: The junction differs from germline at one of its ends, possibly a read error.

This receptor was taken from a woman in her fifties or sixties with non-small cell lung cancer. V gene TRBV6-1 combines with J gene TRBJ2-7; 9 nucleotides agree with TRBD2. Sequences were obtained from distant non-tumor lung tissue. The CDR3 loop reads CTSSAGLAYYEQYF. CDR3 DNA sequence: TGTACCAGCAGTGCGGGACTAGCCTACTATGAGCAGTACTTC.